These T cell receptor beta chains were read from a single sample in a study of blood T cell repertoires in COVID-19. Profiled with immunoSEQ multiplex PCR; TCRdb holds only in-frame clones, not every one. Of some 370,000 clones listed, 85% to 90% were seen once; the top ten hold 5% to 8.5%. Sample: peripheral blood. Receptors were obtained from a man younger than 30 with active or convalescent COVID-19. Both conserved end residues are trimmed from each CDR3. Each record gives: V gene, J gene, clone size, CDR3 protein. Where a row states a size, it is once, few, many or the class of an expanded clone; other rows omit it.

V gene: TRBV7-2
J gene: TRBJ2-3
clone size: NA
CDR3 protein: ASSSQQTDTQY

V gene: TRBV4-3
J gene: TRBJ2-2
clone size: NA
CDR3 protein: ASSQTRSDGSGELF

V gene: TRBV7-7
J gene: TRBJ2-7
clone size: NA
CDR3 protein: ASSPNEGRGYEQY

V gene: TRBV3-1/TRBV3-2
J gene: TRBJ2-5
clone size: NA
CDR3 protein: ASSLLSGTQETQY

V gene: TRBV24-1
J gene: TRBJ2-3
clone size: NA
CDR3 protein: ATSDPGAPYDTQY

V gene: TRBV28
J gene: TRBJ2-2
clone size: NA
CDR3 protein: ASSPTEPNTGELF

V gene: TRBV6-6
J gene: TRBJ2-2
clone size: NA
CDR3 protein: ASSYSTGTGELF

V gene: TRBV7-9
J gene: TRBJ2-3
clone size: NA
CDR3 protein: ASSQTSGWADTQY

V gene: TRBV5-1
J gene: TRBJ2-2
clone size: NA
CDR3 protein: ASSLSGSSTGELF

V gene: TRBV10-3
J gene: TRBJ2-3
clone size: once
CDR3 protein: AISGQGKTDTQY

V gene: TRBV5-1
J gene: TRBJ2-7
clone size: NA
CDR3 protein: ASSLRTSDYEQY

V gene: TRBV29-1
J gene: TRBJ1-1
clone size: NA
CDR3 protein: SVETGLRYTEAF

V gene: TRBV24-1
J gene: TRBJ1-5
clone size: NA
CDR3 protein: ATSDKDRLSNQPQH

V gene: TRBV28
J gene: TRBJ1-6
clone size: NA
CDR3 protein: ASTLGGRGSPLH

V gene: TRBV7-2
J gene: TRBJ2-1
clone size: NA
CDR3 protein: ASSLGASGRGEQF

V gene: TRBV29-1
J gene: TRBJ2-1
clone size: NA
CDR3 protein: SAPLTSGGEQF

V gene: TRBV18
J gene: TRBJ2-3
clone size: NA
CDR3 protein: ASSPPRLAGTDTQY

V gene: TRBV6-4
J gene: TRBJ2-3
clone size: few
CDR3 protein: ASSPQRGDADTQY

V gene: TRBV15
J gene: TRBJ1-2
clone size: NA
CDR3 protein: ATSGDAGDYGYT

V gene: TRBV12-3/TRBV12-4
J gene: TRBJ1-1
clone size: once
CDR3 protein: ASSPRGNTEAF

V gene: TRBV6-2/TRBV6-3
J gene: TRBJ1-2
clone size: NA
CDR3 protein: ASSTGHYYGYT

V gene: TRBV4-1
J gene: TRBJ1-2
clone size: few
CDR3 protein: ASSQDATGRRRGGYT

V gene: TRBV5-8
J gene: TRBJ2-5
clone size: NA
CDR3 protein: ASSFGETQY

V gene: TRBV5-4
J gene: TRBJ1-6
clone size: NA
CDR3 protein: ASSLKSPGVSPLH

V gene: TRBV3-1/TRBV3-2
J gene: TRBJ2-3
clone size: NA
CDR3 protein: ASSQFREASGVYTDTQY

V gene: TRBV7-6
J gene: TRBJ2-7
clone size: NA
CDR3 protein: ASSFGSGNYEQY

V gene: TRBV7-3
J gene: TRBJ1-3
clone size: NA
CDR3 protein: ASSLAGLGNTIY

V gene: TRBV7-9
J gene: TRBJ1-1
clone size: NA
CDR3 protein: ASSWTNTEAF

V gene: TRBV6-2/TRBV6-3
J gene: TRBJ1-5
clone size: NA
CDR3 protein: ASSYLYRGPQPQH

V gene: TRBV27
J gene: TRBJ1-2
clone size: once
CDR3 protein: ASSPRGLQGYT

V gene: TRBV7-2
J gene: TRBJ1-3
clone size: NA
CDR3 protein: ASSPRQGSGNTIY

V gene: TRBV25-1
J gene: TRBJ2-7
clone size: once
CDR3 protein: ASRMGARSSYEQY

V gene: TRBV3-1/TRBV3-2
J gene: TRBJ2-4
clone size: NA
CDR3 protein: ASSLRDSKNIQY

V gene: TRBV30
J gene: TRBJ2-7
clone size: NA
CDR3 protein: AWDPGQGAYEQY

V gene: TRBV7-6
J gene: TRBJ2-1
clone size: NA
CDR3 protein: ASSPSGTRAGGNEQF

V gene: TRBV6-5
J gene: TRBJ1-4
clone size: NA
CDR3 protein: ASSYSTAGVDEKLF

V gene: TRBV10-2
J gene: TRBJ1-5
clone size: NA
CDR3 protein: ASSPQGRGSNQPQH

V gene: TRBV4-1
J gene: TRBJ1-2
clone size: NA
CDR3 protein: ASSQDPDSNYGYT

V gene: TRBV27
J gene: TRBJ2-7
clone size: NA
CDR3 protein: ASRKGPGDEQY

V gene: TRBV11-3
J gene: TRBJ2-3
clone size: NA
CDR3 protein: ASSLGTSGSTDTQY

V gene: TRBV24-1
J gene: TRBJ1-5
clone size: NA
CDR3 protein: ATTQGGNQPQH

V gene: TRBV12-3/TRBV12-4
J gene: TRBJ2-7
clone size: NA
CDR3 protein: ASMGLAYEQY

V gene: TRBV4-3
J gene: TRBJ2-4
clone size: NA
CDR3 protein: ASSQENTPGNIQY

V gene: TRBV7-9
J gene: TRBJ2-7
clone size: NA
CDR3 protein: ASSQRTRSGEQY

V gene: TRBV6-2/TRBV6-3
J gene: TRBJ2-7
clone size: NA
CDR3 protein: ASSPVGPSSYEQY

V gene: TRBV27
J gene: TRBJ1-5
clone size: once
CDR3 protein: ASSPGTGRVNQPQH

V gene: TRBV4-1
J gene: TRBJ2-7
clone size: NA
CDR3 protein: ASSRTGTPYEQY

V gene: TRBV9
J gene: TRBJ1-3
clone size: NA
CDR3 protein: ASSGGTGTPGNTIY

V gene: TRBV5-1
J gene: TRBJ2-7
clone size: NA
CDR3 protein: ASSFAGASSYEQY

V gene: TRBV28
J gene: TRBJ2-1
clone size: few
CDR3 protein: ASSLFGGFWEQF